The 9 T cell receptor beta chains given below trace back to one sample, sequenced in a study of T-cell memory formation after mild COVID-19. MiXCR was run by TCRdb on the 5' RACE reads, yielding one entry per CDR3 protein. Here the sample spans about 320,000 distinct CDR3 sequences, 13% to 15% being singletons. Material: PBMCs or a T cell subset sorted from them (not recorded which). These receptors were obtained from a man aged 18 to 30 who had mild COVID-19 (a few samples of this study predate the infection). Cell type and time point are not known.

This clonotype turned up a few times. The chain recombines TRBV4-1 with TRBJ2-1; D tentatively fits TRBD1 or TRBD2 (5 bases each). V gave up 5 bases and J gave up 8 bases, with 22 bases separating them. Per germline, CDR1 MGHRA and CDR2 YSYEKL. The CDR3 contains 16 residues. For the CDR3, the DNA is TGCGCCAGCAGCGCTTTTGGGGGTCCGGGTACCGATGAGCAGTTCTTC. This gives the protein CASSAFGGPGTDEQFF.

J is TRBJ2-1 and V is TRBV4-2; 9 bases map to TRBD2. V shed 0 bases, J shed 5 bases, and the junction held 20 bases outside the gene matches. Per germline, CDR1 LGHNA and CDR2 YNFKEQ. The CDR3 runs 21 residues. The CDR3 loop reads CASSQDPPTVPSSGDNNEQFF. DNA of the CDR3: TGTGCCAGCAGCCAAGATCCCCCGACCGTACCCTCTAGCGGGGATAACAATGAGCAGTTCTTC.

This clonotype was seen a few times. V is TRBV7-9 and J is TRBJ2-3; TRBD2 agrees at 8 bases. The CDR3 extends over 16 amino acids. Germline-derived CDR1 and CDR2 are SEHNR and FQNEAQ (reference sequence). Trimming took 5 bases from V and 4 from J; bases not matched to a gene: 11. The CDR3 loop is CASSPRRAGGSDTQYF. The CDR3 region has the DNA TGTGCCAGCAGCCCCCGGAGGGCGGGGGGTTCAGATACGCAGTATTTT.

This clonotype was counted only a few times. The chain carries TRBV14 and TRBJ2-7, with 7 bases identical to TRBD1. J was trimmed by 0 bases and V by 4 bases; bases with no gene match: 3. Germline lookup yields CDR1 SGHDN and CDR2 FVKESK. CDR3 size: 14 residues. As DNA, the CDR3 is TGTGCCAGCAGCCCCCGGGACAGCTCCTACGAGCAGTACGTC. Protein product: CASSPRDSSYEQYV.

V gene TRBV5-1 combines with J gene TRBJ2-3, with D unclear. Trimming took 0 bases from V and 5 from J, leaving 4 bases between them. Germline V gives CDR1 SGHRS, CDR2 YFSETQ. The CDR3 has 12 residues. The CDR3 DNA reads as TGCGCCAGCAGCTTGGGGAAAGATACGCAGTATTTT. Protein sequence: CASSLGKDTQYF.

The table lists this clonotype with a few counts. J is TRBJ2-7 and V is TRBV7-9; a possible D gene is TRBD2 (5 bases). Looked up from germline, CDR1 is SEHNR and CDR2 is FQNEAQ (reference sequence). The CDR3 has 12 amino acids. V lost 6 bases to trimming and J lost 7 bases, with 13 bases between them. The chain's CDR3 is CASRANPGEQYF. The CDR3, as DNA: TGTGCCAGCAGGGCCAATCCGGGGGAGCAGTACTTC.

This clonotype was picked up a small number of times. The chain joins TRBV7-3 to TRBJ2-3; D is undetermined. CDR1 is SGHTA, CDR2 FQGTGA, per germline. The CDR3 is 14 residues long. V was clipped by 2 bases and J by 7 bases, with 13 bases between them. DNA for the CDR3: TGTGCCAGCAGCTTATCCCCCCTCGAGAATACGCAGTATTTT. This encodes CASSLSPLENTQYF.

This chain uses TRBV7-2 with TRBJ1-1, with D possibly TRBD1 on 5 matching bases. Germline lookup yields CDR1 SGHTA and CDR2 FQGNSA. V lost 5 bases and J 5 bases, leaving 18 bases between the germline ends. This CDR3 region has 15 residues. CDR3 in amino acids: CASSPAGGTWTEAFF. The CDR3 bases are TGTGCCAGCAGCCCCGCCGGGGGTACGTGGACTGAAGCTTTCTTT.

The table lists this clonotype with a few counts. This CDR3 is CAISVSGQADSYNEQFF. The DNA of the CDR3 is TGTGCCATCAGTGTGTCGGGACAGGCCGACTCCTACAATGAGCAGTTCTTC. The chain combines TRBV10-3 with TRBJ2-1; 8 bases fit TRBD1. The CDR3 is 17 amino acids. Germline values: CDR1 ENHRY, CDR2 SYGVKD. V was pared by 4 bases and J by 0 bases, with 8 bases of the junction left unmatched.